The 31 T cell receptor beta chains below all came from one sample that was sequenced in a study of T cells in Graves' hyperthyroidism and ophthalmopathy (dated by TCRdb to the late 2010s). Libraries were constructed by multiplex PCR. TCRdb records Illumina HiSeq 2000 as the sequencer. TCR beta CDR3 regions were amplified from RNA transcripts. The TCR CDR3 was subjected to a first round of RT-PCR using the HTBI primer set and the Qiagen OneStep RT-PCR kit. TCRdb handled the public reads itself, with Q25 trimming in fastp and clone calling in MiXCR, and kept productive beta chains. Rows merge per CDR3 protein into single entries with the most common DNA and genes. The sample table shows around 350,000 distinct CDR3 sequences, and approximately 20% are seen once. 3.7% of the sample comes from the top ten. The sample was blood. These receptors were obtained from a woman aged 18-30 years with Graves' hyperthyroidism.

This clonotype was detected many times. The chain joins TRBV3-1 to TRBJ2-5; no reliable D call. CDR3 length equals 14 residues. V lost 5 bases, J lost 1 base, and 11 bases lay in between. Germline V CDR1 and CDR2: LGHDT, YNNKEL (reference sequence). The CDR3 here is CASSYYSFQETQYF. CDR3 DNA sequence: TGTGCCAGCAGCTATTACAGTTTCCAAGAGACCCAGTACTTC.

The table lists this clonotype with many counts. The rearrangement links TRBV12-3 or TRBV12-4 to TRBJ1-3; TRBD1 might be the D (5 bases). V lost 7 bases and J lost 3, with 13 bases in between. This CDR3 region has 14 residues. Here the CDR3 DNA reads TGTGCCAGCACCCCGGGACGCGTTGGAAACACCATATATTTT. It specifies CASTPGRVGNTIYF.

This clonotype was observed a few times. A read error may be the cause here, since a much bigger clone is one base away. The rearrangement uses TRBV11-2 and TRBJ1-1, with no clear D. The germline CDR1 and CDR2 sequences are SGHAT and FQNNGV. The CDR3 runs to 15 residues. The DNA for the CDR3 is TGTGCCAGCAGCGCTATCAAGGGAAAGAACACTGAAGCTTGCTTT. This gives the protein CASSAIKGKNTEACF. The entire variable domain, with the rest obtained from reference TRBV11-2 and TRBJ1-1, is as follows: EAGVAQSPRYKIIEKRQSVAFWCNPISGHATLYWYQQILGQGPKLLIQFQNNGVVDDSQLPKDRFSAERLKGVDSTLKIQPAKLEDSAVYLCASSAIKGKNTEACFGQGTRLTVV.

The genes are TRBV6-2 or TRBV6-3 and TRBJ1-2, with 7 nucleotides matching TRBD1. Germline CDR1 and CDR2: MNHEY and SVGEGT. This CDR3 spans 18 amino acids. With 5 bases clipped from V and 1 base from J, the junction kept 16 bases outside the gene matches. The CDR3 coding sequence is TGTGCCAGCAGTCCAATGAGACAGGGCCTCTTCTTTAACTATGGCTACACCTTC. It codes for CASSPMRQGLFFNYGYTF.

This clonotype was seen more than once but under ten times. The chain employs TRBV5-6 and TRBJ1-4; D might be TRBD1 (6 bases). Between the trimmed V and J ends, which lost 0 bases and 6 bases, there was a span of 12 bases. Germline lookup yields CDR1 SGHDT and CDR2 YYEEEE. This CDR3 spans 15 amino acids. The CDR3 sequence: CASSLAGGWDEKLFF. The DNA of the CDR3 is TGTGCCAGCAGCTTGGCGGGGGGCTGGGATGAAAAACTGTTTTTT.

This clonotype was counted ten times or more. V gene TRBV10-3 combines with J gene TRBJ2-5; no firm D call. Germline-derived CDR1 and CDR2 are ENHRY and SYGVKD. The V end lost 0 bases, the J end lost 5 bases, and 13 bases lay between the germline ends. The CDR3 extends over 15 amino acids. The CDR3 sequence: CAISESAVGLETQYF. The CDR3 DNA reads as TGTGCCATCAGTGAGTCTGCCGTCGGGCTGGAGACCCAGTACTTC.

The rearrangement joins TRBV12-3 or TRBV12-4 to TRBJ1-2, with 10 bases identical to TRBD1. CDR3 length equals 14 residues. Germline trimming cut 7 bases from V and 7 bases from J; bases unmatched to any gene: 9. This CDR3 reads CASIPGTGEGGYTF. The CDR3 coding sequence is TGTGCCAGCATCCCCGGGACAGGGGAGGGTGGCTACACCTTC.

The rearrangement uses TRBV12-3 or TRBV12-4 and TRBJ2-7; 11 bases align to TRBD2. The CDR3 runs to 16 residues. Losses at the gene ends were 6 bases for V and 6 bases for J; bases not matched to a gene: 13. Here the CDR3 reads CASRVAGGAAGLEQYF. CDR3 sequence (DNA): TGTGCCAGCAGAGTAGCGGGGGGGGCGGCGGGTCTCGAGCAGTACTTC.

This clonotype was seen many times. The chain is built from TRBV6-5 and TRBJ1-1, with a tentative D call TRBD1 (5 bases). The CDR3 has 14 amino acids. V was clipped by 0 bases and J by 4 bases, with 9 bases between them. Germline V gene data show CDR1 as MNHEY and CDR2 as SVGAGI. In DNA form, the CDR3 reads TGTGCCAGCAGTTACTCGGGGGGGGTCACTGAAGCTTTCTTT. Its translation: CASSYSGGVTEAFF.

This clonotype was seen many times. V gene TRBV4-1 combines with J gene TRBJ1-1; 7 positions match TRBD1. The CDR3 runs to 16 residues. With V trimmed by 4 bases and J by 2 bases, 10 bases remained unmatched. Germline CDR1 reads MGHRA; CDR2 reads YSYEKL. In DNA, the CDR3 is TGCGCCAGCAGCCCCCGGGACAGCCGGCTAAACACTGAAGCTTTCTTT. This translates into CASSPRDSRLNTEAFF.

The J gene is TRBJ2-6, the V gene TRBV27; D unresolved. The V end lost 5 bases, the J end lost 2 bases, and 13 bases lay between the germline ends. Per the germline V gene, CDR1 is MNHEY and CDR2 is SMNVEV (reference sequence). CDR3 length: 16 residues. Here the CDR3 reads CASSLGWSTGANVLTF. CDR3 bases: TGTGCCAGCAGTCTAGGGTGGTCTACTGGGGCCAACGTCCTGACTTTC.

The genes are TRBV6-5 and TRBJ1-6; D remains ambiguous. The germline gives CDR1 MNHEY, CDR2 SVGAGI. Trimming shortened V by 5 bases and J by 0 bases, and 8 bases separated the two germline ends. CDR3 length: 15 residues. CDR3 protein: CASSTMSSYNSPLHF. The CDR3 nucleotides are TGTGCCAGCAGTACTATGAGCTCCTATAATTCACCCCTCCACTTT.

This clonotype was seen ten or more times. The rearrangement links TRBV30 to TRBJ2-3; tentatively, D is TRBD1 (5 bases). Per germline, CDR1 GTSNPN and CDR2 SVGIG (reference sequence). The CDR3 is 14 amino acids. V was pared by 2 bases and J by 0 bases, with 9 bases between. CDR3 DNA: TGTGCCTGGAGTATAGGGGCTAGCACAGATACGCAGTATTTT. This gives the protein CAWSIGASTDTQYF.

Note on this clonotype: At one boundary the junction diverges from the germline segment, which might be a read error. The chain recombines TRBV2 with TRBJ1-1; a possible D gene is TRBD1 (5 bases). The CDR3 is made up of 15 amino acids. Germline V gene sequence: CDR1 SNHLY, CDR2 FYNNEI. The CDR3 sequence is CASSSGSDTNTEAFF. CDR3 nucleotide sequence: TGTGCCAGCTCCTCGGGGTCGGACACGAACACTGAAGCCTTCTTT.

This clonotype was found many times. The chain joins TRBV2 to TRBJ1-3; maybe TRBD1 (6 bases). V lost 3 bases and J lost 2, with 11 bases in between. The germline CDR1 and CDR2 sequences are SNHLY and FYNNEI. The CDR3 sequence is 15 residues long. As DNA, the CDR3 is TGTGCCAGCAGTGAGCGGGGGGCTACTGGAAACACCATATATTTT. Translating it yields CASSERGATGNTIYF. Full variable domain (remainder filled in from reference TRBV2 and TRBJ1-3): EPEVTQTPSHQVTQMGQEVILRCVPISNHLYFYWYRQILGQKVEFLVSFYNNEISEKSEIFDDQFSVERPDGSNFTLKIRSTKLEDSAMYFCASSERGATGNTIYFGEGSWLTVV.

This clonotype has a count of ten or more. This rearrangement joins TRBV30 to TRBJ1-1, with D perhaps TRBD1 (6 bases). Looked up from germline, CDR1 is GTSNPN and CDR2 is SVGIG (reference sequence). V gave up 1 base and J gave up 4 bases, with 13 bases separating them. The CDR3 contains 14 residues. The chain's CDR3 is CAWSGRARGTEAFF. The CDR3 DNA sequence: TGTGCCTGGAGTGGGAGGGCCAGGGGCACTGAAGCTTTCTTT.

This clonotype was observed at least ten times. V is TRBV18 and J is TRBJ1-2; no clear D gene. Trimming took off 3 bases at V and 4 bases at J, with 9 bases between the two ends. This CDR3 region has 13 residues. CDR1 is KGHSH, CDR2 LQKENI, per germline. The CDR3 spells CASSPGKRYGYTF. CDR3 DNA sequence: TGTGCCAGCTCACCTGGCAAACGCTATGGCTACACCTTC.

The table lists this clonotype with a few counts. CDR3 protein: CASSQMPPLTGYDTEAFF. The CDR3 DNA sequence: TGCGCCAGCAGCCAAATGCCTCCTCTGACAGGGTACGACACTGAAGCTTTCTTT. The chain couples TRBV4-1 to TRBJ1-1; 7 nucleotides match TRBD1. V gave up 2 bases and J gave up 3 bases; unmatched junction bases: 15. CDR1 and CDR2 (germline): MGHRA, YSYEKL. The CDR3 is 18 amino acids.

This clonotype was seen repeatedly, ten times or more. CDR3 nucleotides: TGCGCCAGCAGAGAGCGGGGGGGCTCCTACGAGCAGTACTTC. The encoded protein is CASRERGGSYEQYF. V and J are TRBV5-1 and TRBJ2-7; 10 bases fit TRBD2. The CDR3 has 14 amino acids. Per germline, CDR1 SGHRS and CDR2 YFSETQ. Trimming cost V 5 bases and J 0 bases; bases outside gene matches: 2.

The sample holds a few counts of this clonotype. CDR3 bases: TGCGCCAGCAGCTTGTTTGCGGGGGGCGGGGCGGACATTCAGTACTTC. Protein sequence: CASSLFAGGGADIQYF. The genes are TRBV5-1 and TRBJ2-4; 8 bases map to TRBD2. Trimming removed 1 base from V and 8 bases from J; junction bases left unmatched: 11. The germline V gene has CDR1 SGHRS and CDR2 YFSETQ. The CDR3 contains 16 residues.

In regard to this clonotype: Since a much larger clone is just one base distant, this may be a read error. The CDR3 region is CASSWLTSDNTGELCF. For the CDR3, the DNA is TGCGCCAGCAGCTGGCTGACTAGCGACAACACCGGGGAGCTGTGTTTT. The gene calls are TRBV5-1 and TRBJ2-2; 8 bases fit TRBD2. The CDR3 has 16 residues. CDR1 and CDR2 (germline): SGHRS, YFSETQ. The full variable domain, in which reference TRBV5-1 and TRBJ2-2 provide the parts outside the CDR3, is KAGVTQTPRYLIKTRGQQVTLSCSPISGHRSVSWYQQTPGQGLQFLFEYFSETQRNKGNFPGRFSGRQFSNSRSEMNVSTLELGDSALYLCASSWLTSDNTGELCFGEGSRLTVL.

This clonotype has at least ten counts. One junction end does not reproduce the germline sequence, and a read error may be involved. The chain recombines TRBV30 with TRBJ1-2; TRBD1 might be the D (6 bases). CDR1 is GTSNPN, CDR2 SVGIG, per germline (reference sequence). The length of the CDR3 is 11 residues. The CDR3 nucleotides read TGTGCCTGGAGTAGGACAGCCTCCACTCGCTTC. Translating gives CAWSRTASTRF.

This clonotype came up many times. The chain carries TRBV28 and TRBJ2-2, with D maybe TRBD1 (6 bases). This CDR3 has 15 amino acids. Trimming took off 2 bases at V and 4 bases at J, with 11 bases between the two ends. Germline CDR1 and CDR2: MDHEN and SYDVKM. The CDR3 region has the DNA TGTGCCAGCAGTTTAGAGGGGGATGGCACCGGGGAGCTGTTTTTT. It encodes CASSLEGDGTGELFF.

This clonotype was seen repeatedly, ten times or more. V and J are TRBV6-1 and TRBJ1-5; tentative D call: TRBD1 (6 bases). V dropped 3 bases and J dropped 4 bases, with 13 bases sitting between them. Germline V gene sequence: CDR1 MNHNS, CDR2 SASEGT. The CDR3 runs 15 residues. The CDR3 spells CASSEDRGTNQPQHF. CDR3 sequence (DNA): TGTGCCAGCAGTGAGGACAGAGGAACGAATCAGCCCCAGCATTTT.

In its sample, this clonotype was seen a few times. The CDR3: CASRGGLAGTTGELFF. Written as DNA, the CDR3 is TGTGCCAGCAGGGGTGGACTAGCGGGGACCACCGGGGAGCTGTTTTTT. The chain recombines TRBV6-1 with TRBJ2-2; 12 nucleotides match TRBD2. The germline CDR1 and CDR2 sequences are MNHNS and SASEGT. After removal of 6 bases from V and 4 bases from J, the junction contained 6 bases not matched to a gene. CDR3 length: 16 residues.

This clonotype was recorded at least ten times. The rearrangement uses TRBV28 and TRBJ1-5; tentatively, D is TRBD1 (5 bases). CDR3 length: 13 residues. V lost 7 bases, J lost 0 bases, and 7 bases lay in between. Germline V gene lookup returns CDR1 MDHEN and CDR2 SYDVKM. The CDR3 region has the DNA TGTGCCAGCAAGGGGAATAGCAATCAGCCCCAGCATTTT. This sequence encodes CASKGNSNQPQHF.

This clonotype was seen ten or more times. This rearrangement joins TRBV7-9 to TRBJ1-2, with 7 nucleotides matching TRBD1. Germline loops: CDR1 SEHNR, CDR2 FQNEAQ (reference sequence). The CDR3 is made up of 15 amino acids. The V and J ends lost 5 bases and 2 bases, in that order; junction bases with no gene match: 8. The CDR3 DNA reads TGTGCCAGCAGCCGGGACAGAGAACAGAACTATGGCTACACCTTC. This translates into CASSRDREQNYGYTF.

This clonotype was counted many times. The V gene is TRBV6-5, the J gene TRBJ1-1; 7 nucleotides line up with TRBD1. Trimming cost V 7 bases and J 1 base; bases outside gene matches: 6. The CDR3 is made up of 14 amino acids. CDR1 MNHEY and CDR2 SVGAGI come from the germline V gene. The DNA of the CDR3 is TGTGCCAGCATTACACAGGGGTGGAACACTGAAGCTTTCTTT. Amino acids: CASITQGWNTEAFF.

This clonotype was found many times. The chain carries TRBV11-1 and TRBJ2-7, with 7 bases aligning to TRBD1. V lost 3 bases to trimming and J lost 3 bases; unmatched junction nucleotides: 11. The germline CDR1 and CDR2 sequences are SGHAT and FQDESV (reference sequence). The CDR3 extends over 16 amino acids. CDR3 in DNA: TGTGCCAGCAGCTTCTATGAGCGACAGGGTAACTACGAGCAGTACTTC. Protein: CASSFYERQGNYEQYF. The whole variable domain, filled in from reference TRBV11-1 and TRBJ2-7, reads EAEVAQSPRYKITEKSQAVAFWCDPISGHATLYWYRQILGQGPELLVQFQDESVVDDSQLPKDRFSAERLKGVDSTLKIQPAELGDSAMYLCASSFYERQGNYEQYFGPGTRLTVT.

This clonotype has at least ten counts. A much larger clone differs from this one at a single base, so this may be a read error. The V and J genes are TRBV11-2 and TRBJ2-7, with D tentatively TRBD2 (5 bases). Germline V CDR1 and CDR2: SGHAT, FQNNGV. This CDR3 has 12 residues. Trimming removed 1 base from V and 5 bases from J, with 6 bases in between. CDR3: CASSLGGNEQYF. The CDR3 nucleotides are TGTGCCAGCAGCTTAGGAGGGAACGAGCAGTACTTC.

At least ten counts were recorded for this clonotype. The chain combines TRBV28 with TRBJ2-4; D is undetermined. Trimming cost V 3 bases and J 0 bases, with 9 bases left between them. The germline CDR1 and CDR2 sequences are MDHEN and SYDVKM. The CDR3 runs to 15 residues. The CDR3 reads CASSFRILAKNIQYF. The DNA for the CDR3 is TGTGCCAGCAGTTTTCGAATCCTAGCCAAAAACATTCAGTACTTC.